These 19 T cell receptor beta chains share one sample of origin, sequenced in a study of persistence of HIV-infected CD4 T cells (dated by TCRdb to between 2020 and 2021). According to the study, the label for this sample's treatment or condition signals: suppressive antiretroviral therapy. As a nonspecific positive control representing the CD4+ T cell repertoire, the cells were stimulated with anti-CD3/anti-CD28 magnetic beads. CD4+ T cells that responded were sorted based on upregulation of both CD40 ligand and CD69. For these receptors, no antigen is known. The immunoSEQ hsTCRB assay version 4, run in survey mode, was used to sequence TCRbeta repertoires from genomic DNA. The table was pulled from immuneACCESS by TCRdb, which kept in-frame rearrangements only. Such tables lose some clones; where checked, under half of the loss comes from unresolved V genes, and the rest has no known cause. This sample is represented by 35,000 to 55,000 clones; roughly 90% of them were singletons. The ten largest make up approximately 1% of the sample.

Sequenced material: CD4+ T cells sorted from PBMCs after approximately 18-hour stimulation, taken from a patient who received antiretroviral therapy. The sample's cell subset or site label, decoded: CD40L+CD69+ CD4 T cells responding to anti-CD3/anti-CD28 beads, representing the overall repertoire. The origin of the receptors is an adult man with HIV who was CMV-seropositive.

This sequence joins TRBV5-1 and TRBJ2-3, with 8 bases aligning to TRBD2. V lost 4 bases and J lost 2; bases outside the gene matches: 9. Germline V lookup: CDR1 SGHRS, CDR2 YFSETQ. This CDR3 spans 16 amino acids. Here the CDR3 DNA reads TGCGCCAGCAGCCCATTGCCGGGGGGGCACACAGATACGCAGTATTTT. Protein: CASSPLPGGHTDTQYF.

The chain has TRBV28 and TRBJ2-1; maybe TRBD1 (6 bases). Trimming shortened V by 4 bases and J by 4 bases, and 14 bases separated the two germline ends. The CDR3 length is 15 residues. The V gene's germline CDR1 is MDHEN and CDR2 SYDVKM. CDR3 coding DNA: TGTGCCAGCAGTTCCCCAGGGGTTACGTACAATGAGCAGTTCTTC. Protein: CASSSPGVTYNEQFF.

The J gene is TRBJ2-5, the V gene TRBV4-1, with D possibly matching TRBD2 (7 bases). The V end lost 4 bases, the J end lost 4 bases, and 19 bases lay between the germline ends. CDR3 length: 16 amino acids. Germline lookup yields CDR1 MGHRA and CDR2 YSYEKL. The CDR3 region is CASSPRGAGMGETQYF. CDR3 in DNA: TGCGCCAGCAGCCCCCGGGGGGCAGGGATGGGAGAGACCCAGTACTTC.

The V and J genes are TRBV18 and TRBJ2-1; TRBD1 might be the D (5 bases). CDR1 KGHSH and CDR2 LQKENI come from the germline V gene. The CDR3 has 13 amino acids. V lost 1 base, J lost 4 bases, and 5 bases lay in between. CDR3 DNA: TGTGCCAGCTCACCACAGGGGTACAATGAGCAGTTCTTC. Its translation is CASSPQGYNEQFF.

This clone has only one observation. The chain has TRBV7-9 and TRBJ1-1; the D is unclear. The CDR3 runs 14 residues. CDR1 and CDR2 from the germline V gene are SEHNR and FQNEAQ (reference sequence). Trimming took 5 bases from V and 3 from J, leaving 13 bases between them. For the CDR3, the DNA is TGTGCCAGCAGCGGGAGTAGGATGGACACTGAAGCTTTCTTT. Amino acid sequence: CASSGSRMDTEAFF.

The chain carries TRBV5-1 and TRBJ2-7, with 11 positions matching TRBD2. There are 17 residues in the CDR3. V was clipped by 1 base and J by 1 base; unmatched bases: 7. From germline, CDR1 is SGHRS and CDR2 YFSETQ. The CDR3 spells CASSLNGLAGGSYEQYF. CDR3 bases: TGCGCCAGCAGCTTGAACGGACTAGCGGGTGGGTCCTACGAGCAGTACTTC.

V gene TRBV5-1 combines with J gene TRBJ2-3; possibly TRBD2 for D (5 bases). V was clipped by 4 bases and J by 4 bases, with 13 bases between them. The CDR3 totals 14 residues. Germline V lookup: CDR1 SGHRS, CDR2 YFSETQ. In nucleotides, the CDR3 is TGCGCCAGCAGCCAACTACCGGAGGCAGATACGCAGTATTTT. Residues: CASSQLPEADTQYF.

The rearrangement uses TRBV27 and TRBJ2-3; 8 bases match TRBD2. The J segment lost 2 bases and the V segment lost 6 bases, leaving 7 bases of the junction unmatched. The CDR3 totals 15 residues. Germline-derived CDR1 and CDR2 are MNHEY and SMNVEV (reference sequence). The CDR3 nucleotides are TGTGCCAGCAGCCGGGGGGGTTCTCACACAGATACGCAGTATTTT. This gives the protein CASSRGGSHTDTQYF.

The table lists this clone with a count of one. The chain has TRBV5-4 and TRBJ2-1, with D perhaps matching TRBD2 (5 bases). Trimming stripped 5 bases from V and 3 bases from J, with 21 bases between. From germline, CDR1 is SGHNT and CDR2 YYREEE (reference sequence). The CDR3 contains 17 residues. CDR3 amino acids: CASRLGLATPDYNEQFF. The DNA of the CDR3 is TGTGCCAGCAGACTTGGTTTAGCGACCCCGGACTACAATGAGCAGTTCTTC.

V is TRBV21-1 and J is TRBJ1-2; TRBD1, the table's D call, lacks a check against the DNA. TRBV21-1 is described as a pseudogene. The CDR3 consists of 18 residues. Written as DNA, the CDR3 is TGTGCCAGCAGCAAAGTGGAGGCAATTCAGGGGATTAACTATGGCTACACCTTC. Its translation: CASSKVEAIQGINYGYTF.

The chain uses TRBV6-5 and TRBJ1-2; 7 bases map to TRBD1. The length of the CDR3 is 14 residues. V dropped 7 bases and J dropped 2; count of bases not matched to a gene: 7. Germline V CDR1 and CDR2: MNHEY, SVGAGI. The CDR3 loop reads CASTGQPNNYGYTF. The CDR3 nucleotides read TGTGCCAGCACGGGACAGCCAAACAACTATGGCTACACCTTC.

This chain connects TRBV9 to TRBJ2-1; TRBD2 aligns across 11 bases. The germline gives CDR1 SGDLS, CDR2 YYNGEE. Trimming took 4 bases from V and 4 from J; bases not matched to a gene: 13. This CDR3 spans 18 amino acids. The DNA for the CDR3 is TGTGCCAGCAGCTTCCGCCTAGCGGGGGGTCTAGGATACAATGAGCAGTTCTTC. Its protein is CASSFRLAGGLGYNEQFF. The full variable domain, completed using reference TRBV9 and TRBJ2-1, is DSGVTQTPKHLITATGQRVTLRCSPRSGDLSVYWYQQSLDQGLQFLIQYYNGEERAKGNILERFSAQQFPDLHSELNLSSLELGDSALYFCASSFRLAGGLGYNEQFFGPGTRLTVL.

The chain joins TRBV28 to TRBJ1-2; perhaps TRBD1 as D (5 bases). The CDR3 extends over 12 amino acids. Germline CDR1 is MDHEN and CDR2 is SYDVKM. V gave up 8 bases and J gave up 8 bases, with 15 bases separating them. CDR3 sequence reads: CASQDRGRGYTF. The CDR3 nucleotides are TGTGCCAGCCAAGATAGGGGACGCGGCTACACCTTC.

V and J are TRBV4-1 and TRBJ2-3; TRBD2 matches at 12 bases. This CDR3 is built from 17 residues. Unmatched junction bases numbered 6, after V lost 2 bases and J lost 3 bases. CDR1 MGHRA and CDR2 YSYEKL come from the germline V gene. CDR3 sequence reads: CASSQTLAGGITDTQYF. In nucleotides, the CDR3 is TGCGCCAGCAGCCAAACCCTAGCGGGGGGGATAACAGATACGCAGTATTTT.

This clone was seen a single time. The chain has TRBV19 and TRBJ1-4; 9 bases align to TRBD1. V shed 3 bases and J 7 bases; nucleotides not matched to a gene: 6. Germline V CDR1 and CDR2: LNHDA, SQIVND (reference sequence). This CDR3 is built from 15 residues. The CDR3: CASSMSGDRVEKLFF. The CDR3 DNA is TGTGCCAGTAGTATGTCGGGGGACAGGGTTGAAAAACTGTTTTTT.

CDR3: CASRQGANTGELFF. The CDR3 bases are TGCGCCAGCAGACAGGGGGCGAACACCGGGGAGCTGTTTTTT. The rearrangement uses TRBV10-1 and TRBJ2-2; TRBD1 aligns across 8 bases. V trimming: 6 bases; J trimming: 0 bases; junction bases outside the gene matches: 0. Germline loops: CDR1 WNHNN, CDR2 SYGVQD (reference sequence). The CDR3 has 14 amino acids.

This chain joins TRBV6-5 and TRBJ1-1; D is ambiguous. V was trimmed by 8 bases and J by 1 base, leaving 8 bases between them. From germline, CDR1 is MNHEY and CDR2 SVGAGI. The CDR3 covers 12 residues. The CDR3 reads CASGRRNTEAFF. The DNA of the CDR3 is TGTGCCAGCGGACGCCGGAACACTGAAGCTTTCTTT.

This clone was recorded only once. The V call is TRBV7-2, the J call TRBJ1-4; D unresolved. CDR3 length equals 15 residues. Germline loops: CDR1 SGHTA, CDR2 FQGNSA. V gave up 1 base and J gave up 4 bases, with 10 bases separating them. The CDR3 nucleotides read TGTGCCAGCAGCTTAGGAGGGAAGAGTAATGAAAAACTGTTTTTT. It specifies CASSLGGKSNEKLFF.

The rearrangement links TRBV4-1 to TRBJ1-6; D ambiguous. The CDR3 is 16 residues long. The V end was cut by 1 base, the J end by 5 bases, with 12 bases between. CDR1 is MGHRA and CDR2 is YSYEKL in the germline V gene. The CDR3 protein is CASSQVSHGDNSPLHF. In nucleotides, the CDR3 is TGCGCCAGCAGCCAAGTTTCTCACGGGGATAATTCACCCCTCCACTTT.